Listed here are 27 T cell receptor beta chains from one sample, sequenced in a study of cytomegalovirus exposure and HLA in healthy donors. Use of 60 Vbeta and 13 Jbeta primers characterized the PCR. Using immunoSEQ multiplex PCR, the repertoire was profiled, and TCRdb retains in-frame clones only, with some absent. The table has about 83,000 clones, approximately 80% seen once; the top ten hold 1.9%. Material: PBMCs. The receptors were sampled from a woman younger than 45 in good health and CMV-seronegative.

The chain has TRBV6-5 and TRBJ2-1; 7 bases match TRBD2. V shed 6 bases and J 7 bases; nucleotides not matched to a gene: 12. The V gene's germline CDR1 is MNHEY and CDR2 SVGAGI. This CDR3 region has 15 residues. The CDR3 spells CASRPTSHRYNEQFF. CDR3 nucleotides: TGTGCCAGCAGGCCGACTAGCCACCGTTATAATGAGCAGTTCTTC.

This clone was seen more than once but under ten times. This chain uses TRBV2 with TRBJ2-1, with no clear D. The V gene lost 7 bases and the J gene lost 7 bases, with 11 bases spanning the gap. Germline-derived CDR1 and CDR2 are SNHLY and FYNNEI. The CDR3 loop spans 12 amino acids. CDR3 in DNA: TGTGCCAGCAAAGAACTCGAAAATGAGCAGTTCTTC. This encodes CASKELENEQFF.

The chain is built from TRBV29-1 and TRBJ2-1, with 8 nucleotides matching TRBD2. J gave up 4 bases and V 8 bases, and 7 bases lay outside the gene matches. CDR1 is SQVTM and CDR2 is ANQGSEA in the germline V gene. The CDR3 sequence is 13 residues long. CDR3 sequence reads: CSLWVAGYNEQFF. For the CDR3, the DNA is TGCAGCCTATGGGTAGCGGGATACAATGAGCAGTTCTTC.

There are a few counts of this clone. The chain joins TRBV7-2 to TRBJ2-5, with 9 bases that match TRBD1. Unmatched junction bases numbered 8, after V lost 5 bases and J lost 4 bases. The CDR3 loop spans 15 amino acids. Germline V lookup: CDR1 SGHTA, CDR2 FQGNSA. The CDR3 nucleotides are TGTGCCAGCAGCCAGACCGGGACAGGGTTAGAGACCCAGTACTTC. Protein product: CASSQTGTGLETQYF.

The gene calls are TRBV5-3 and TRBJ1-4; D not resolved. TRBV5-3 is an ORF, and what it does is uncertain. The CDR3 has 13 residues. Trimming stripped 2 bases from V and 8 bases from J, with 10 bases between. The CDR3 sequence is CARSFRVGEKLFF. CDR3 in DNA: TGTGCCAGAAGCTTTCGGGTTGGGGAAAAACTGTTTTTT.

The chain employs TRBV6-5 and TRBJ2-7, with no clear D. The CDR3 has 11 amino acids. The germline gives CDR1 MNHEY, CDR2 SVGAGI. V lost 3 bases and J 6 bases, leaving 6 bases between the germline ends. The CDR3 DNA follows: TGTGCCAGCAGTTATCGCGGCGAGCAGTACTTC. It translates to CASSYRGEQYF.

The gene calls are TRBV29-1 and TRBJ2-7, with TRBD2 identical over 11 bases. This CDR3 is built from 14 residues. The germline V gene encodes CDR1 SQVTM and CDR2 ANQGSEA. With V trimmed by 1 base and J by 4 bases, 3 bases remained unmatched. The CDR3 DNA is TGCAGCGTTGAAGTGGGGACTAGCGGTTACGAGCAGTACTTC. This codes for CSVEVGTSGYEQYF.

This clone was seen a few times. V usage is TRBV28 and J usage is TRBJ2-3, with TRBD1 identical over 9 bases. From germline, CDR1 is MDHEN and CDR2 SYDVKM. With 3 bases clipped from V and 4 bases from J, the junction kept 5 bases outside the gene matches. This CDR3 spans 15 amino acids. CDR3 in DNA: TGTGCCAGCAGTTTCGGACAGGGGTGGGCAGATACGCAGTATTTT. It is translated as CASSFGQGWADTQYF.

The chain uses TRBV5-8 and TRBJ2-5, with D perhaps TRBD2 (6 bases). Germline values: CDR1 SGHTS, CDR2 YDEGEE. The CDR3 runs to 18 residues. The V end lost 0 bases, the J end lost 1 base, and 19 bases lay between the germline ends. The CDR3 nucleotides read TGTGCCAGCAGCTTGGGGGTCGGTTTGGGAGGCCTCCAAGAGACCCAGTACTTC. Its translation: CASSLGVGLGGLQETQYF.

This clone was observed a few times. The J gene is TRBJ2-3, the V gene TRBV2, with 10 bases aligning to TRBD2. Per germline, CDR1 SNHLY and CDR2 FYNNEI. V shed 4 bases and J 3 bases; nucleotides not matched to a gene: 7. The CDR3 runs to 16 residues. In DNA form, the CDR3 reads TGTGCCAGCAGTGGGGTAGCGGGAGGTATAACAGATACGCAGTATTTT. As protein: CASSGVAGGITDTQYF.

The J gene is TRBJ1-2, the V gene TRBV7-9; D gene ambiguous. V dropped 5 bases and J dropped 7 bases, with 23 bases sitting between them. Germline loops: CDR1 SEHNR, CDR2 FQNEAQ (reference sequence). This CDR3 comprises 16 residues. The CDR3 region is CASSLNSAFGGGGYTF. The CDR3 bases are TGTGCCAGCAGCCTTAATTCGGCTTTTGGCGGAGGTGGCTACACCTTC.

This sequence joins TRBV19 and TRBJ2-7; a weak D match, TRBD2 (5 bases). Germline values: CDR1 LNHDA, CDR2 SQIVND (reference sequence). The CDR3 extends over 16 amino acids. Trimming removed 4 bases at V and 3 bases at J, with 19 bases between. CDR3: CASSRSNSVSRYEQYF. Written as DNA, the CDR3 is TGTGCCAGTAGTAGGTCCAATAGCGTCAGCCGCTACGAGCAGTACTTC.

The V gene is TRBV29-1, the J gene TRBJ1-2; 7 nucleotides match TRBD1. V gave up 6 bases and J gave up 4 bases; unmatched junction bases: 8. The germline gives CDR1 SQVTM, CDR2 ANQGSEA. This CDR3 spans 13 amino acids. CDR3 sequence reads: CSVETGQFYGYTF. The CDR3 DNA reads TGCAGCGTAGAGACAGGGCAGTTCTATGGCTACACCTTC.

Notes on this clone: Other DNA sequences of this sample code for an identical CDR3. The chain employs TRBV9 and TRBJ2-7, with 7 bases fitting TRBD2. Germline CDR1 SGDLS, CDR2 YYNGEE. Unmatched junction bases numbered 14, after V lost 1 base and J lost 7 bases. This CDR3 has 16 residues. The CDR3 loop is CASSVSHGLPGGEQYF. The CDR3 DNA follows: TGTGCCAGCAGCGTAAGCCACGGGCTACCCGGGGGGGAGCAGTACTTC.

V is TRBV2 and J is TRBJ2-2; 7 nucleotides align to TRBD2. V was clipped by 7 bases and J by 2 bases; unmatched bases: 4. Per the germline V gene, CDR1 is SNHLY and CDR2 is FYNNEI. The CDR3 spans 14 residues. The CDR3 here is CASTRLANTGELFF. CDR3 DNA sequence: TGTGCCAGCACTCGACTAGCTAACACCGGGGAGCTGTTTTTT.

The rearrangement joins TRBV7-8 to TRBJ2-7, with a possible D match to TRBD2 (6 bases). V lost 4 bases, J lost 1 base, and 11 bases lay in between. Germline lookup yields CDR1 SGHVS and CDR2 FQNEAQ. The CDR3 spans 14 residues. The CDR3, as DNA: TGTGCCAGCAGCTCATCTAGCGTTTCCTACGAGCAGTACTTC. Residues: CASSSSSVSYEQYF.

The V and J genes are TRBV7-9 and TRBJ2-5; weak D call: TRBD2 (6 bases). Germline-derived CDR1 and CDR2 are SEHNR and FQNEAQ (reference sequence). Deletions cut 3 bases from V and 1 base from J, with 6 bases between. The CDR3 runs to 13 residues. The CDR3 DNA reads TGTGCCAGCAGCTTCGGGGGCCAAGAGACCCAGTACTTC. Translating it yields CASSFGGQETQYF.

The V gene is TRBV5-4, the J gene TRBJ2-3; TRBD2 agrees at 9 bases. The CDR3 contains 17 residues. CDR1 SGHNT and CDR2 YYREEE come from the germline V gene (reference sequence). V shed 0 bases and J 1 base; nucleotides not matched to a gene: 6. Here the CDR3 DNA reads TGTGCCAGCAGCTTGGGAAGTGCGGGAGGGCGCACAGATACGCAGTATTTT. It codes for CASSLGSAGGRTDTQYF.

CDR3 protein: CASSFQRLGNQPQHF. For the CDR3, the DNA is TGTGCCAGCAGTTTTCAGCGGCTAGGCAATCAGCCCCAGCATTTT. V gene TRBV28 combines with J gene TRBJ1-5; D ambiguous. This CDR3 contains 15 residues. V was clipped by 3 bases and J by 2 bases, with 11 bases between them. Germline CDR1 and CDR2: MDHEN and SYDVKM. Variable domain in full (rest from reference TRBV28 and TRBJ1-5): DVKVTQSSRYLVKRTGEKVFLECVQDMDHENMFWYRQDPGLGLRLIYFSYDVKMKEKGDIPEGYSVSREKKERFSLILESASTNQTSMYLCASSFQRLGNQPQHFGDGTRLSIL.

This clone was picked up a small number of times. The chain carries TRBV9 and TRBJ1-1, with 9 nucleotides matching TRBD1. The CDR3 contains 16 residues. CDR1 and CDR2 from the germline V gene are SGDLS and YYNGEE. V shed 4 bases and J 1 base; nucleotides not matched to a gene: 8. CDR3 in DNA: TGTGCCAGCAGCCTGACGGGACAGGGAAGGAACACTGAAGCTTTCTTT. As protein: CASSLTGQGRNTEAFF.

The chain combines TRBV10-2 with TRBJ2-5, with D possibly matching TRBD2 (7 bases). The DNA matches TRBJ2-7 better at its end, which makes the J call doubtful. Per germline, CDR1 WSHSY and CDR2 SAAADI. The CDR3 loop spans 13 amino acids. CDR3 nucleotide sequence: TGCGCCACTAGAAGGGGGGGCGAGTACGAGCAGTACTTC. As protein: CATRRGGEYEQYF.

The rearrangement uses TRBV5-1 and TRBJ1-1; possibly TRBD1 for D (5 bases). Germline CDR1 reads SGHRS; CDR2 reads YFSETQ. Trimming took 2 bases from V and 4 from J, leaving 18 bases between them. The CDR3 totals 16 residues. The CDR3 region is CASSFGTPRRGTEAFF. CDR3 DNA sequence: TGCGCCAGCAGCTTTGGGACGCCAAGGCGGGGCACTGAAGCTTTCTTT.

This rearrangement joins TRBV28 to TRBJ2-7; a weak D match, TRBD1 (6 bases). This CDR3 contains 14 residues. Trimming removed 4 bases at V and 7 bases at J, with 17 bases between. Germline CDR1 and CDR2: MDHEN and SYDVKM. This CDR3 reads CASSWAGDQREQYF. The CDR3 DNA is TGTGCCAGCAGTTGGGCAGGGGATCAACGGGAGCAGTACTTC.

About this clone itself: The junction departs from germline at one end; a sequencing error may be responsible. The chain recombines TRBV7-9 with TRBJ2-1; 8 positions agree with TRBD2. The CDR3 extends over 16 amino acids. Germline V CDR1 and CDR2: SEHNR, FQNEAQ (reference sequence). The CDR3 region has the DNA TGTTCCAGCAGCTTAGAAGGGACTAGAACCGCAGATGAGCAGTTCTTC. This encodes CSSSLEGTRTADEQFF.

The V call is TRBV5-8, the J call TRBJ1-2; a possible D gene is TRBD1 (5 bases). The CDR3 spans 15 residues. The germline V and J ends were trimmed by 4 bases and 0 bases, with 13 bases remaining between them. Germline assignment: CDR1 SGHTS and CDR2 YDEGEE. Written as DNA, the CDR3 is TGTGCCAGCAGCGGGAGGGGCTCAGCTAACTATGGCTACACCTTC. Translating it yields CASSGRGSANYGYTF.

The chain carries TRBV5-1 and TRBJ2-2; 9 bases match TRBD1. This CDR3 is 16 amino acids long. Germline V gives CDR1 SGHRS, CDR2 YFSETQ. J gave up 4 bases and V 7 bases, and 11 bases lay outside the gene matches. CDR3: CASRIPGTGSTGELFF. The CDR3 coding sequence is TGCGCCAGCCGCATTCCCGGGACAGGGAGCACCGGGGAGCTGTTTTTT.

The chain combines TRBV5-4 with TRBJ1-2, with a weak D call TRBD1 (6 bases). Germline values: CDR1 SGHNT, CDR2 YYREEE (reference sequence). The CDR3 runs 15 residues. V shed 4 bases and J shed 4 bases, with 17 bases lying between them. CDR3 in DNA: TGTGCCAGCAGCCCCGGGGGGGACATGTTCTATGGCTACACCTTC. Residues: CASSPGGDMFYGYTF.